These T cell receptor beta chains were read from a single sample in a study of T cell repertoires in cytomegalovirus infection. These TCRs' antigens remain unknown. TCRdb passed the reads through MiXCR, listing each CDR3 protein once. The sample lists about 700,000 distinct CDR3 sequences, roughly 33% seen once, with about 18% in the top ten. Sequencing used cultured PBMCs, obtained from culture after CMV antigen stimulation. The origin of the receptors is a human donor in good health (CMV status not recorded). Some clones in this sample may be carry-over from other donors' samples. Both conserved end residues are part of each CDR3. A D gene is named only where the DNA matches it firmly. Size tells how often a clone was seen (once, few, many) or the class of an expanded clone, and some rows leave it out.

J	D	V	size	DNA	CDR3
TRBJ2-2	TRBD1	TRBV2	NA	TGTGCCAGCAGACAGGGGGCGAACACCGGGGAGCTGTTTTTT	CASRQGANTGELFF
TRBJ2-2	NA	TRBV19	few	TGTGCCAGTATGGGGGACAACACCGGGGAGCTGTTTTTT	CASMGDNTGELFF
TRBJ1-2	NA	TRBV28	NA	TGTGCCAGCAGTTTAGCAGGAAGTATCTATGGCTACACCTTC	CASSLAGSIYGYTF
TRBJ1-5	NA	TRBV7-2	few	TGTGCCAGCAGCTTTTCGCCCGAAAAGCCCCAGCATTTT	CASSFSPEKPQHF
TRBJ1-5	NA	TRBV12-3/TRBV12-4	few	TGTGCCAGCAGTTTTGGAGGGAGTAGCAATCAGCCCCAGCATTTT	CASSFGGSSNQPQHF
TRBJ2-1	TRBD2	TRBV7-2	many	TGTGCCAGCACCCTGCGGGCACTAGCGGGATTCGCCTACAATGAGCAGTTCTTC	CASTLRALAGFAYNEQFF
TRBJ1-4	NA	TRBV7-3	NA	TGTGCCGGACCGGCGTACGGCGGCGAAGAAAAACTGTTTTTT	CAGPAYGGEEKLFF
TRBJ2-5	TRBD1	TRBV5-1	NA	TGCGCCAGCAGCTTGGTTGGGACAGGGTCAGAGACCCAGTACTTC	CASSLVGTGSETQYF
TRBJ2-7	TRBD2	TRBV20-1	few	TGCAGTGCTTCGGGGACTAGCGGGAGGCTCGAGCAGTACTTC	CSASGTSGRLEQYF
TRBJ2-1	TRBD2	TRBV10-3	NA	TGTGCCTCGACCGGGACTAGCGCCTACAATGAGCAGTTCTTC	CASTGTSAYNEQFF
TRBJ2-5	NA	TRBV7-9	few	TGTGCCAGCAGCGCATTAGAGACCCAGTACTTC	CASSALETQYF
TRBJ1-1	NA	TRBV12-3/TRBV12-4	once	TGTGCCAGCAAGCCAGGGTTGAATCCTGAAGCTTTCTTT	CASKPGLNPEAFF
TRBJ1-3	NA	TRBV5-4	NA	TGTGCCAGCAGCGCTAAGGACGGAACCTCTGGAAACACCATATATTTT	CASSAKDGTSGNTIYF
TRBJ2-4	NA	TRBV7-9	many	TGTGCCAGCAGCTTAGCGCCGACAGGTCCGGGGCAAAACATTCAGTACTTC	CASSLAPTGPGQNIQYF
TRBJ2-2	TRBD2	TRBV7-2	few	TGTGCCAGCAGCCCACGACTAGCGGGACGAACCGGGGAGCTGTTTTTT	CASSPRLAGRTGELFF
TRBJ1-2	NA	TRBV20-1	NA	TGCAGTGCTAGAGGACAGTCCCGTAACTATGGCTACACCTTC	CSARGQSRNYGYTF
TRBJ2-7	TRBD1	TRBV7-4	NA	TGTGCCAGCACCAAGGACAGGGGGCTAGGGGAGCAGTACTTC	CASTKDRGLGEQYF
TRBJ1-6	TRBD1	TRBV27	few	TGTGCCAGCAGCCCGACAGGGTTCACTTCACCCCTCCACTTT	CASSPTGFTSPLHF
TRBJ2-5	TRBD2	TRBV7-2	many	TGTGCCAGCAGCTTCGCTAGCGGACAAGAGACCCAGTACTTC	CASSFASGQETQYF
TRBJ1-2	NA	TRBV18	NA	TGTGCCAGCTCACCACGCCAAGGGCCTGCTAACTATGGCTACACCTTC	CASSPRQGPANYGYTF
TRBJ1-1	NA	TRBV5-6	NA	TGTGCCAGCAGCTTGGGGCCAGGTGGAGCAGCTTTCTTT	CASSLGPGGAAFF
TRBJ2-5	TRBD2	TRBV4-3	NA	TGCGCCAGCAGCCAAGGTCCGCCGGGAGGGCCACCAGAGACCCAGTACTTC	CASSQGPPGGPPETQYF
TRBJ2-1	TRBD2	TRBV6-1	few	TGTGCCAGCAGGGTAGCGGGATCGAGTTGGGACTACAATGAGCAGTTCTTC	CASRVAGSSWDYNEQFF
TRBJ2-4	NA	TRBV6-8	NA	TGTGCCAGCAGGAGGGGCTCCCAAGACATTCAGTACTTC	CASRRGSQDIQYF
TRBJ1-6	NA	TRBV7-2	many	TGTGCCAGCAGCTTAAAAGCACAGGGAACCCACTATAATTCACCCCTCCACTTT	CASSLKAQGTHYNSPLHF
TRBJ1-2	NA	TRBV7-9	few	TGTGCCAGCAGCTCCTCGTCTGGCGGAGGCTACACCTTC	CASSSSSGGGYTF